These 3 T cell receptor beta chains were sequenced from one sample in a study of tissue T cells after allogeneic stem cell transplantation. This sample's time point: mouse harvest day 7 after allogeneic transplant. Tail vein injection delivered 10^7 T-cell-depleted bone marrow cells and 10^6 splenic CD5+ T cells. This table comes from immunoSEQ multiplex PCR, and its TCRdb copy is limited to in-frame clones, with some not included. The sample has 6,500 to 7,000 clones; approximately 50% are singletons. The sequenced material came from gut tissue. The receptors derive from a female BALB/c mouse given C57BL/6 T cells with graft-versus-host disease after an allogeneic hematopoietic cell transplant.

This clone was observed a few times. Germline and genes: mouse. CDR3 loop: CASSSGTEGDTQYF. The sequenced CDR3 bases are TGTGCCAGCAGCTCCGGGACAGAGGGGGACACCCAGTAC. The chain combines TRBV14 with TRBJ2-5, with 7 bases matching TRBD1. The read gets to within 1 residue of the CDR3 end, and the germline J gene fills in the rest. Germline CDR1 SGHDT, CDR2 FRDEAV. The CDR3 is made up of 14 amino acids. The V segment lost 5 bases and the J segment 6 bases; nucleotides outside the gene matches: 9.

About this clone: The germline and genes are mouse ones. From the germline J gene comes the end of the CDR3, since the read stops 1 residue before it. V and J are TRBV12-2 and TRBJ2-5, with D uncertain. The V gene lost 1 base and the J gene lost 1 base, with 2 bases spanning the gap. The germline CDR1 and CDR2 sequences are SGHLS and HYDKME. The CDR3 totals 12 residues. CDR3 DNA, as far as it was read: TGTGCCAGCTCTCTACACCAAGACACCCAGTAC. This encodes CASSLHQDTQY. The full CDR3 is CASSLHQDTQYF.

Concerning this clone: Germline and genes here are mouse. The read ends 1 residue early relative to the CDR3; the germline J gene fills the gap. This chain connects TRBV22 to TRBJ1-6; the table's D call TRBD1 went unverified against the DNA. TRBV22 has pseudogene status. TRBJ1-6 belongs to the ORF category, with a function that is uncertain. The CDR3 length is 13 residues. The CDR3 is CASRGDNNSPLYF. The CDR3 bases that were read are TGTGCCAGCAGGGGGGACAATAATTCGCCCCTCTAC.